This T cell receptor (beta chain) was captured in a study of T cells after yellow fever vaccination. In making TCR cDNA, 5'RACE template switching added a universal primer site and UMIs to it. TCRdb called the 5' RACE reads again in MiXCR, with one record for every CDR3 protein. The sample includes some 390,000 distinct CDR3 sequences, under 20% seen only once; the top ten take 18%. Details on this clonotype: Its specificity is not known.

The study's findings and limits: Detected again after the booster were most primary-vaccination clones, at approximately 96% CD4 and nearly 90% CD8.

The TCR sequence derives from a man aged 18-30 years who received the YFV17D yellow fever vaccine. Sequenced here: PBMCs, sampled before the yellow fever booster vaccination.

CDR3 nucleotide sequence: TGTGCCAGCAGCCCGACTAGGGGGGAAAAACTGTTTTTT. Translation gives CASSPTRGEKLFF. This chain connects TRBV27 to TRBJ1-4; maybe TRBD1 (6 bases). Between the trimmed V and J ends, which lost 6 bases and 8 bases, there was a span of 13 bases. CDR1 and CDR2 (germline): MNHEY, SMNVEV (reference sequence). The CDR3 has 13 residues.